These 28 T cell receptor beta chains share one sample of origin, sequenced in a study of shared clonotypes between healthy human individuals. Produced via immunoSEQ multiplex PCR; TCRdb's table is partial and in-frame only. The sample has roughly 1,500,000 clones; 95% to 99% are singletons. The sequenced sample consisted of naive CD4+ T cells sorted from blood. This sample's subset: CD45RA+ positively selected. The receptors were sampled from a man between 25 and 39 years old in good health.

V is TRBV5-1 and J is TRBJ2-3; D call uncertain. Trimming took off 2 bases at V and 1 base at J, with 11 bases between the two ends. Germline CDR1 is SGHRS and CDR2 is YFSETQ. This CDR3 region has 15 residues. The CDR3 coding sequence is TGCGCCAGCAGCTTTTCGAGTCCTCGCACAGATACGCAGTATTTT. Encoded protein: CASSFSSPRTDTQYF.

This clone was recorded only once. This specimen includes other DNA sequences encoding the same CDR3. The chain employs TRBV6-1 and TRBJ1-5, with D unclear. The CDR3 extends over 11 amino acids. CDR1 and CDR2 from the germline V gene are MNHNS and SASEGT. V gave up 1 base and J gave up 7 bases, with 2 bases separating them. The CDR3 DNA reads as TGTGCCAGCAGTGAAGGGCAGCCCCAGCATTTT. This translates into CASSEGQPQHF.

The rearrangement joins TRBV5-1 to TRBJ2-7; tentatively, D is TRBD2 (5 bases). The CDR3 is 14 amino acids. Germline V CDR1 and CDR2: SGHRS, YFSETQ. V was clipped by 0 bases and J by 0 bases, with 7 bases between them. In nucleotides, the CDR3 is TGCGCCAGCAGCTTGGCGACTAACTCCTACGAGCAGTACTTC. It translates to CASSLATNSYEQYF. Drawing the rest from reference TRBV5-1 and TRBJ2-7, the complete variable domain is KAGVTQTPRYLIKTRGQQVTLSCSPISGHRSVSWYQQTPGQGLQFLFEYFSETQRNKGNFPGRFSGRQFSNSRSEMNVSTLELGDSALYLCASSLATNSYEQYFGPGTRLTVT.

Regarding this clone: Other DNA variants within this sample encode the same CDR3. V gene TRBV5-1 combines with J gene TRBJ2-2; TRBD1 matches at 9 bases. Looked up from germline, CDR1 is SGHRS and CDR2 is YFSETQ. Trimming at V came to 2 bases and at J to 8 bases, leaving 4 bases not matched to a gene. The CDR3 spans 14 residues. The CDR3 is CASSLQGAAGELFF. The CDR3, as DNA: TGCGCCAGCAGCTTACAGGGGGCAGCTGGGGAGCTGTTTTTT.

The DNA for the CDR3 is TGTGCCAGCTCCACTTTAGCCAAAAACATTCAGTACTTC. The encoded protein is CASSTLAKNIQYF. The gene calls are TRBV18 and TRBJ2-4; D remains unclear. This CDR3 contains 13 residues. V gave up 6 bases and J gave up 0 bases, with 6 bases separating them. Germline values: CDR1 KGHSH, CDR2 LQKENI.

The V and J genes are TRBV5-1 and TRBJ2-7, with D perhaps given as TRBD1 or TRBD2 (5 bases each). This CDR3 contains 16 residues. The germline V and J ends were trimmed by 3 bases and 7 bases, with 23 bases remaining between them. CDR1 and CDR2 from the germline V gene are SGHRS and YFSETQ. This CDR3 is CASSSFGAGDPEEQYF. For the CDR3, the DNA is TGCGCCAGCAGCTCATTCGGGGCGGGCGACCCCGAAGAGCAGTACTTC. Full variable domain (rest looked up from reference TRBV5-1 and TRBJ2-7): KAGVTQTPRYLIKTRGQQVTLSCSPISGHRSVSWYQQTPGQGLQFLFEYFSETQRNKGNFPGRFSGRQFSNSRSEMNVSTLELGDSALYLCASSSFGAGDPEEQYFGPGTRLTVT.

The V call is TRBV30, the J call TRBJ1-1, with D maybe TRBD1 (5 bases). Germline V gene sequence: CDR1 GTSNPN, CDR2 SVGIG (reference sequence). The CDR3 is made up of 14 amino acids. Trimming took 2 bases from V and 3 from J, leaving 13 bases between them. The CDR3 region is CAWSRGLRYTEAFF. The DNA for the CDR3 is TGTGCCTGGAGTCGGGGCCTGCGGTACACTGAAGCTTTCTTT.

The chain recombines TRBV6-5 with TRBJ1-1; TRBD1 is a possible D gene (5 bases). This CDR3 is 14 amino acids long. From germline, CDR1 is MNHEY and CDR2 SVGAGI. V shed 6 bases and J shed 8 bases, with 19 bases lying between them. This CDR3 reads CASSRPGGAREAFF. The CDR3 DNA reads as TGTGCCAGCAGCCGACCGGGAGGGGCACGGGAAGCTTTCTTT.

The V and J genes are TRBV7-6 and TRBJ2-5; 7 bases are a match to TRBD1. Germline CDR1 and CDR2: SGHVS and FNYEAQ. CDR3 size: 14 residues. The junction had 11 bases not matched to a gene; V was cut back by 8 bases and J by 5 bases. In DNA form, the CDR3 reads TGTGCCAGCGGCGGACAGGCGGCGGGTGAGACCCAGTACTTC. It codes for CASGGQAAGETQYF. Based on the CDR3 plus reference TRBV7-6 and TRBJ2-5, the full variable domain is GAGVSQSPRYKVTKRGQDVALRCDPISGHVSLYWYRQALGQGPEFLTYFNYEAQQDKSGLPNDRFSAERPEGSISTLTIQRTEQRDSAMYRCASGGQAAGETQYFGPGTRLLVL.

V and J are TRBV28 and TRBJ2-4; D is perhaps TRBD2 (5 bases). This CDR3 spans 17 amino acids. The ends were cut back, 3 bases at V and 0 bases at J, with 15 bases in the middle. CDR1 MDHEN and CDR2 SYDVKM come from the germline V gene. The CDR3 protein is CASSFGIRELAKNIQYF. CDR3 nucleotides: TGTGCCAGCAGTTTTGGTATACGGGAACTAGCCAAAAACATTCAGTACTTC. Using reference TRBV28 and TRBJ2-4 for the parts outside the CDR3, the full variable domain is DVKVTQSSRYLVKRTGEKVFLECVQDMDHENMFWYRQDPGLGLRLIYFSYDVKMKEKGDIPEGYSVSREKKERFSLILESASTNQTSMYLCASSFGIRELAKNIQYFGAGTRLSVL.

This clone was recorded only once. The V gene is TRBV2, the J gene TRBJ2-2; 9 bases align to TRBD1. The CDR3 extends over 17 amino acids. V lost 4 bases and J lost 2; bases outside the gene matches: 8. Germline V gene data show CDR1 as SNHLY and CDR2 as FYNNEI. The CDR3 DNA reads as TGTGCCAGCAGTGTCACTACAGGGGGCGTAAACACCGGGGAGCTGTTTTTT. It encodes CASSVTTGGVNTGELFF.

The CDR3 spells CASSLSGTSPYNEQFF. For the CDR3, the DNA is TGTGCCAGCAGTTTATCCGGGACTAGCCCCTACAATGAGCAGTTCTTC. The rearrangement uses TRBV28 and TRBJ2-1, with 9 bases that match TRBD2. With V trimmed by 1 base and J by 2 bases, 3 bases remained unmatched. CDR1 and CDR2 (germline): MDHEN, SYDVKM. The CDR3 totals 16 residues.

The rearrangement links TRBV6-6 to TRBJ2-3; 7 nucleotides agree with TRBD2. Germline CDR1 and CDR2: MNHNY and SVGAGI (reference sequence). V dropped 5 bases and J dropped 2; count of bases not matched to a gene: 4. This CDR3 region has 14 residues. The CDR3 sequence is CASSARDYTDTQYF. For the CDR3, the DNA is TGTGCCAGCAGTGCCCGGGACTACACAGATACGCAGTATTTT.

This chain links TRBV9 with TRBJ1-1; TRBD1 agrees at 8 bases. V shed 2 bases and J 6 bases; nucleotides not matched to a gene: 6. The germline V gene encodes CDR1 SGDLS and CDR2 YYNGEE. This CDR3 is built from 14 residues. The CDR3 loop is CASSVIDRGAEAFF. The CDR3 nucleotides are TGTGCCAGCAGCGTGATAGACAGGGGTGCTGAAGCTTTCTTT.

This clone was detected once. The chain is built from TRBV6-4 and TRBJ2-2, with D tentatively TRBD1 or TRBD2 (5 bases each). The V and J ends lost 6 bases and 4 bases respectively, with 12 bases between them. The V gene's germline CDR1 is MRHNA and CDR2 SNTAGT. The CDR3 is 14 amino acids. CDR3 protein: CASSPAGTTGELFF. Here the CDR3 DNA reads TGTGCCAGCAGCCCCGCAGGGACCACCGGGGAGCTGTTTTTT.

The V call is TRBV5-1, the J call TRBJ2-2; no firm D call. The CDR3 covers 14 residues. V was cut by 4 bases and J by 4 bases, with 11 bases left in between. Germline V gives CDR1 SGHRS, CDR2 YFSETQ. CDR3 protein: CASSPPDGTGELFF. In nucleotides, the CDR3 is TGCGCCAGCAGCCCGCCAGATGGCACCGGGGAGCTGTTTTTT.

The chain has TRBV6-5 and TRBJ2-1; weak D call: TRBD1 (6 bases). The V gene's germline CDR1 is MNHEY and CDR2 SVGAGI. V was clipped by 2 bases and J by 10 bases, with 9 bases between them. The CDR3 is 12 residues long. The CDR3 DNA follows: TGTGCCAGCAGTTACAGGGGGATAGAGCAGTTCTTC. Protein product: CASSYRGIEQFF.

The gene calls are TRBV7-9 and TRBJ2-7; D is ambiguous. Germline CDR1 SEHNR, CDR2 FQNEAQ (reference sequence). The CDR3 sequence is 13 residues long. V was shortened by 8 bases and J by 5 bases, with 16 bases between the two germline ends. CDR3: CASGVLGRDEQYF. The CDR3 DNA reads as TGTGCCAGCGGAGTTTTGGGTAGGGACGAGCAGTACTTC.

This clone was observed a single time. The CDR3 loop reads CASSFDRGNYEQYF. The CDR3, as DNA: TGTGCCAGCAGCTTCGACAGGGGAAACTACGAGCAGTACTTC. The V call is TRBV7-2, the J call TRBJ2-7; 8 bases agree with TRBD1. Germline assignment: CDR1 SGHTA and CDR2 FQGNSA. V was pared by 3 bases and J by 3 bases, with 4 bases of the junction left unmatched. This CDR3 contains 14 residues.

The rearrangement uses TRBV18 and TRBJ1-5; maybe TRBD1 (6 bases). The CDR3 has 14 residues. Per germline, CDR1 KGHSH and CDR2 LQKENI. Trimming pared 3 bases from V and 5 bases from J, leaving 11 bases between. CDR3 region: CASSPGAGDQPQHF. CDR3 nucleotide sequence: TGTGCCAGCTCACCCGGGGCAGGGGATCAGCCCCAGCATTTT.

V usage is TRBV5-1 and J usage is TRBJ2-2; no clear D gene. The CDR3 runs 15 residues. Per the germline V gene, CDR1 is SGHRS and CDR2 is YFSETQ. Trimming cost V 3 bases and J 4 bases, with 13 bases left between them. The CDR3, as DNA: TGCGCCAGCAGCTCGTCGATGAGTACCACCGGGGAGCTGTTTTTT. Translation: CASSSSMSTTGELFF.

The chain employs TRBV30 and TRBJ2-6, with no clear D. V lost 2 bases and J 2 bases, leaving 13 bases between the germline ends. In germline, CDR1 is GTSNPN, CDR2 SVGIG (reference sequence). The CDR3 spans 16 residues. The CDR3 reads CAWSYGFRAGANVLTF. CDR3 DNA sequence: TGTGCCTGGAGTTACGGGTTCCGGGCTGGGGCCAACGTCCTGACTTTC.

In the case of this clone: Distinct nucleotide sequences in the sample also encode this CDR3. The rearrangement joins TRBV7-2 to TRBJ1-5; D not certain. V lost 2 bases to trimming and J lost 6 bases, with 5 bases between them. This CDR3 spans 12 amino acids. Germline V gene sequence: CDR1 SGHTA, CDR2 FQGNSA. CDR3 DNA: TGTGCCAGCAGCTTATGGGGTCAGCCCCAGCATTTT. Protein: CASSLWGQPQHF.

V gene TRBV7-9 combines with J gene TRBJ2-2; 11 nucleotides match TRBD2. The length of the CDR3 is 13 residues. The J segment lost 6 bases and the V segment lost 10 bases, leaving 4 bases of the junction unmatched. Looked up from germline, CDR1 is SEHNR and CDR2 is FQNEAQ (reference sequence). This chain's CDR3 is CAITSGSSGELFF. In DNA, the CDR3 is TGTGCCATTACTAGCGGGAGCTCCGGGGAGCTGTTTTTT.

The chain joins TRBV10-3 to TRBJ1-1; weak D call: TRBD1 (6 bases). Germline values: CDR1 ENHRY, CDR2 SYGVKD. V was trimmed by 6 bases and J by 6 bases, leaving 32 bases between them. This CDR3 has 19 residues. CDR3 nucleotides: TGTGCCATCAGCGACAGTTGGGGTATGAATCGCGGGGGCGGGGCTGAAGCTTTCTTT. As protein: CAISDSWGMNRGGGAEAFF.

With respect to this clone: This specimen includes other DNA sequences encoding the same CDR3. The chain employs TRBV7-9 and TRBJ2-1; D remains unclear. Germline V CDR1 and CDR2: SEHNR, FQNEAQ (reference sequence). Trimming left V 4 bases short and J 0 bases short, with 4 bases between. This CDR3 has 13 residues. CDR3 residues: CASSWGSYNEQFF. Here the CDR3 DNA reads TGTGCCAGCAGCTGGGGCTCCTACAATGAGCAGTTCTTC. The full variable domain, completed using reference TRBV7-9 and TRBJ2-1, is DTGVSQNPRHKITKRGQNVTFRCDPISEHNRLYWYRQTLGQGPEFLTYFQNEAQLEKSRLLSDRFSAERPKGSFSTLEIQRTEQGDSAMYLCASSWGSYNEQFFGPGTRLTVL.

This clone appeared a single time. This sequence joins TRBV5-6 and TRBJ2-5, with 10 bases lining up with TRBD1. The CDR3 loop spans 14 amino acids. The J segment lost 7 bases and the V segment lost 4 bases, leaving 7 bases of the junction unmatched. The germline gives CDR1 SGHDT, CDR2 YYEEEE. In nucleotides, the CDR3 is TGTGCCAGCAGCATGGGACAGGGGCCTAGGACCCAGTACTTC. Encoded protein: CASSMGQGPRTQYF.

Note on this clone: This sample also contains other DNA sequences that code for the same CDR3. V usage is TRBV18 and J usage is TRBJ2-1, with 7 bases fitting TRBD2. This CDR3 is built from 16 residues. CDR1 and CDR2 from the germline V gene are KGHSH and LQKENI. Germline trimming cut 0 bases from V and 0 bases from J; bases unmatched to any gene: 2. The CDR3 is CASSPPGGSSYNEQFF. The CDR3 coding sequence is TGTGCCAGCTCACCACCGGGCGGGAGCTCCTACAATGAGCAGTTCTTC.